One sample yielded the 7 T cell receptor beta chains listed below, sequenced in a study of blood T cell repertoires in COVID-19. Here immunoSEQ multiplex PCR was the method, and the copy in TCRdb shows in-frame clones only, minus some. The sample comprises some 130,000 clones, around 83% of which are singletons, and about 9.5% rests with the top ten. The sample was peripheral blood. Receptors originate from a middle-aged man with active or convalescent COVID-19.

The V gene is TRBV29-1, the J gene TRBJ2-4, with D possibly TRBD2 on 6 matching bases. The V end lost 4 bases, the J end lost 7 bases, and 11 bases lay between the germline ends. Germline V lookup: CDR1 SQVTM, CDR2 ANQGSEA. CDR3 length: 12 residues. CDR3: CSVVPGDNIQYF. The CDR3 DNA reads as TGCAGCGTTGTACCGGGGGACAACATTCAGTACTTC.

V gene TRBV29-1 combines with J gene TRBJ1-5; D is undetermined. V dropped 3 bases and J dropped 3 bases, with 9 bases sitting between them. The CDR3 length is 13 residues. Germline V CDR1 and CDR2: SQVTM, ANQGSEA. In DNA form, the CDR3 reads TGCAGCGTTGAGGGCAGTGTCAATCAGCCCCAGCATTTT. As protein: CSVEGSVNQPQHF.

This clone occurred once. The chain is built from TRBV4-2 and TRBJ2-3, with D perhaps TRBD2 (6 bases). This CDR3 is built from 16 residues. V was trimmed by 1 base and J by 2 bases, leaving 13 bases between them. Germline loops: CDR1 LGHNA, CDR2 YNFKEQ. The CDR3 DNA follows: TGTGCCAGCAGCCAAGGGTTTGAGCGGGCCACAGATACGCAGTATTTT. Its protein is CASSQGFERATDTQYF.

This sequence joins TRBV2 and TRBJ2-7; TRBD1 aligns across 10 bases. Germline V lookup: CDR1 SNHLY, CDR2 FYNNEI. This CDR3 is built from 15 residues. With V trimmed by 6 bases and J by 7 bases, 12 bases remained unmatched. CDR3 in DNA: TGTGCCAGCAGATCCCCCCTGGGACAGGGGTGGGAGCAGTACTTC. As protein: CASRSPLGQGWEQYF.

The chain recombines TRBV9 with TRBJ2-1, with a weak D call TRBD2 (6 bases). CDR1 is SGDLS and CDR2 is YYNGEE in the germline V gene. V shed 0 bases and J shed 2 bases, with 18 bases lying between them. CDR3 length: 18 amino acids. CDR3 in amino acids: CASSVAEIPRGAYNEQFF. CDR3 DNA: TGTGCCAGCAGCGTAGCTGAAATCCCGCGCGGGGCCTACAATGAGCAGTTCTTC.

The chain combines TRBV9 with TRBJ2-3; perhaps TRBD2 as D (6 bases). The CDR3 is 13 residues long. Germline values: CDR1 SGDLS, CDR2 YYNGEE. V was trimmed by 0 bases and J by 4 bases, leaving 6 bases between them. The DNA of the CDR3 is TGTGCCAGCAGCGTAGGACTAGCAGATACGCAGTATTTT. It yields the protein CASSVGLADTQYF.

This rearrangement joins TRBV7-8 to TRBJ1-1, with a tentative D call TRBD1 (5 bases). V lost 2 bases and J lost 1, with 5 bases in between. Germline CDR1 SGHVS, CDR2 FQNEAQ. The CDR3 sequence is 13 residues long. CDR3 coding DNA: TGTGCCAGCAGCTTAAGGGGGAACACTGAAGCTTTCTTT. Translating it yields CASSLRGNTEAFF.